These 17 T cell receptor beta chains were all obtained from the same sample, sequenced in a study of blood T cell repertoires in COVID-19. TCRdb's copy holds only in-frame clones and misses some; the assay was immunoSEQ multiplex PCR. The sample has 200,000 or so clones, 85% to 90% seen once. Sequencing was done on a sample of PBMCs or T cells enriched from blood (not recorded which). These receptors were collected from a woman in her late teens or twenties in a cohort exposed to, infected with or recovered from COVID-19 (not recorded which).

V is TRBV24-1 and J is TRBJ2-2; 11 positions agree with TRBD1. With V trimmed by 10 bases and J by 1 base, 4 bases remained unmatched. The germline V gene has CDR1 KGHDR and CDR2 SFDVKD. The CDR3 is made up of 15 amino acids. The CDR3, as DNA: TGTGCCACAGGACAGGGGGCGCAGAACACCGGGGAGCTGTTTTTT. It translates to CATGQGAQNTGELFF.

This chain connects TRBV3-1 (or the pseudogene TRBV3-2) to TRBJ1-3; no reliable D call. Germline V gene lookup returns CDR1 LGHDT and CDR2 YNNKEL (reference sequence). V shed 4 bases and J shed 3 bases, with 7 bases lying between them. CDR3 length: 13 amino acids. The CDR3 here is CASSPPNGNTIYF. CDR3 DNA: TGTGCCAGCAGCCCCCCAAATGGAAACACCATATATTTT.

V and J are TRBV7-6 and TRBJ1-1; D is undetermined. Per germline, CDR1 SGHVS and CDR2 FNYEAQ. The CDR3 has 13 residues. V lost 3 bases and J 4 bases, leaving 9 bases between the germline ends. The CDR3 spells CASSLTGSTEAFF. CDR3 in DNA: TGTGCCAGCAGCTTGACGGGTTCCACTGAAGCTTTCTTT.

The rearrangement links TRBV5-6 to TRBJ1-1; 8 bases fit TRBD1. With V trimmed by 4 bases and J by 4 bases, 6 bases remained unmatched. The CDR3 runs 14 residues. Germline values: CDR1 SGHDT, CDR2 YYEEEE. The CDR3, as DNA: TGTGCCAGCAGCGTGACAGGGGCCCTCACTGAAGCTTTCTTT. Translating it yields CASSVTGALTEAFF.

In DNA form, the CDR3 reads TGTGCCAGCAGAGCGGGGGGCTCCTACAATGAGCAGTTCTTC. Its translation is CASRAGGSYNEQFF. V gene TRBV2 combines with J gene TRBJ2-1; TRBD2 matches at 9 bases. The CDR3 consists of 14 residues. The germline CDR1 and CDR2 sequences are SNHLY and FYNNEI. Trimming at V came to 6 bases and at J to 0 bases, leaving 0 bases not matched to a gene.

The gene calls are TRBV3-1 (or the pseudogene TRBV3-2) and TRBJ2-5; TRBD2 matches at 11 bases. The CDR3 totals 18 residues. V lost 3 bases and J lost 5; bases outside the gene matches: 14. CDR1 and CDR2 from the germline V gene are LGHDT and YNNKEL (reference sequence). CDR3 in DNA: TGTGCCAGCAGCCACAGGACTAGCGGGCGGAGGCGGCTGGAGACCCAGTACTTC. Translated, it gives CASSHRTSGRRRLETQYF.

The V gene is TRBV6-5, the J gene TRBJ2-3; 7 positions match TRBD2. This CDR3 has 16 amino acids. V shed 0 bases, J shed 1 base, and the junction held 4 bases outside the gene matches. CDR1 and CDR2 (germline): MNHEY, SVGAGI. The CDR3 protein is CASSYSGGRGTDTQYF. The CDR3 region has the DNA TGTGCCAGCAGTTACTCGGGGGGGAGAGGCACAGATACGCAGTATTTT.

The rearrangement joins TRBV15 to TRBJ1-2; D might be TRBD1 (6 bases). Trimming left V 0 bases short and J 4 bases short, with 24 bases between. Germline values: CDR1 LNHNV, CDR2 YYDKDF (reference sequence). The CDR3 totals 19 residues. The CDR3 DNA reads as TGTGCCACCAGCAGAGATTTGGGGCCGGGGGGGCAGGCCCGCTATGGCTACACCTTC. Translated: CATSRDLGPGGQARYGYTF.

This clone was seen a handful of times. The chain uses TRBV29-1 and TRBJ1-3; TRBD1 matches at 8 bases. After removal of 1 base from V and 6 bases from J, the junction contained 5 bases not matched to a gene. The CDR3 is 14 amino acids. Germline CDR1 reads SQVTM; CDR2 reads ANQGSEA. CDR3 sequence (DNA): TGCAGCGTTGAAGTACAGGGGGTGGAAAACACCATATATTTT. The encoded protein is CSVEVQGVENTIYF.

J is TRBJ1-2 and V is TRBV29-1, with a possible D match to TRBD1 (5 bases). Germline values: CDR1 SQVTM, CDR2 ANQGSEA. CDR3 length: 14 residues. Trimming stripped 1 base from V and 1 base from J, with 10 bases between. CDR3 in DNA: TGCAGCGTTGAAGGGCCCAGGGATAACTATGGCTACACCTTC. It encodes CSVEGPRDNYGYTF.

CDR3 nucleotides: TGTGCCACCAGGAGACAGGACACTGAAGCTTTCTTT. Protein sequence: CATRRQDTEAFF. The chain couples TRBV15 to TRBJ1-1, with D possibly being TRBD1 (6 bases). V shed 6 bases and J shed 3 bases, with 8 bases lying between them. This CDR3 is 12 amino acids long. Germline CDR1 reads LNHNV; CDR2 reads YYDKDF (reference sequence).

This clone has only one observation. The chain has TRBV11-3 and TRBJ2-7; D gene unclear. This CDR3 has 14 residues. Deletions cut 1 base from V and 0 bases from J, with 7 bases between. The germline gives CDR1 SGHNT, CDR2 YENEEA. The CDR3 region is CASSLGAASYEQYF. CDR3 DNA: TGTGCCAGCAGCTTAGGGGCAGCCTCCTACGAGCAGTACTTC. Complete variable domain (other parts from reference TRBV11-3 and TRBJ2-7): EAGVVQSPRYKIIEKKQPVAFWCNPISGHNTLYWYLQNLGQGPELLIRYENEEAVDDSQLPKDRFSAERLKGVDSTLKIQPAELGDSAVYLCASSLGAASYEQYFGPGTRLTVT.

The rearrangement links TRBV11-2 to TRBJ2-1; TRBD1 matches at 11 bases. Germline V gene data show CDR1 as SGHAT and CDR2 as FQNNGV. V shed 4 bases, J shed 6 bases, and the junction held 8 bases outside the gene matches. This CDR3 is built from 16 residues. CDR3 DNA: TGTGCCAGCAGCTCTCGGGGTGGACAGGGGGCCAATGAGCAGTTCTTC. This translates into CASSSRGGQGANEQFF.

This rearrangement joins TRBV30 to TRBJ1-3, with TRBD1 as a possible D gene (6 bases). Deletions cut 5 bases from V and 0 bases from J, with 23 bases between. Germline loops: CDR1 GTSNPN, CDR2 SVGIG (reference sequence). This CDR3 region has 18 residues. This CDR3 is CAWVPQSRGSGSGNTIYF. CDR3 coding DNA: TGTGCCTGGGTACCACAGTCGAGGGGGTCCGGCTCTGGAAACACCATATATTTT.

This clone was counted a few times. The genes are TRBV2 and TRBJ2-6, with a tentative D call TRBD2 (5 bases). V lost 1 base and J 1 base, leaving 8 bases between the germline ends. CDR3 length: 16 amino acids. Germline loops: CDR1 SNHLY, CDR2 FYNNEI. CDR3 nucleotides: TGTGCCAGCAGTGAAGAGCGGTGGTCTGGGGCCAACGTCCTGACTTTC. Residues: CASSEERWSGANVLTF.

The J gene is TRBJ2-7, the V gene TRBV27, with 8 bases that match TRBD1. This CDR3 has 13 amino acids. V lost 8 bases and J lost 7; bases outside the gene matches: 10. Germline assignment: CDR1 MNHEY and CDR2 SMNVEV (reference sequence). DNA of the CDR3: TGTGCCAGCGGCAGGCAGGGGGCAGGGGAGCAGTACTTC. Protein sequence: CASGRQGAGEQYF.

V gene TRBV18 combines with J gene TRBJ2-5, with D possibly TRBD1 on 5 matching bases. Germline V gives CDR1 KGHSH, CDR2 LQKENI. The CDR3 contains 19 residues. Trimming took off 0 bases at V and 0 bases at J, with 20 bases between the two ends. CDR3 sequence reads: CASSPPWSDDRLYQETQYF. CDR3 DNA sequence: TGTGCCAGCTCACCACCTTGGTCGGATGACAGATTGTACCAAGAGACCCAGTACTTC.